The rows below give T cell receptor beta chains drawn from one sample of a study of blood T cell repertoires in COVID-19. This table comes from immunoSEQ multiplex PCR, and its TCRdb copy is limited to in-frame clones, with some not included. Altogether fewer than 350,000 clones are present, 85% being singletons, with the ten largest covering around 3.7%. The sample consisted of peripheral blood. These receptors were collected from a woman in her forties or fifties with active or convalescent COVID-19. Both conserved end residues are part of each CDR3. The D gene is left open where the match is weak. Clone size is not always given. Where it is, it says once, few, many or a class for expanded clones.

cdr3_aa cdr3_nt v_call d_call j_call clone_size
CASSLGTGGPGELFF TGCGCCAGCAGCTTGGGGACAGGGGGCCCCGGGGAGCTGTTTTTT TRBV5-1 TRBD1 TRBJ2-2 once
CASDTGVGYGYTF TGTGCCAGTGACACAGGGGTGGGCTATGGCTACACCTTC TRBV6-5 TRBD1 TRBJ1-2 .
CAWSNPGTASSYNSPLHF TGTGCCTGGAGCAATCCCGGGACAGCCAGCTCCTATAATTCACCCCTCCACTTT TRBV30 TRBD1 TRBJ1-6 .
CASREYQETQYF TGCGCCAGCAGGGAGTACCAAGAGACCCAGTACTTC TRBV5-1 . TRBJ2-5 once
CATRRGGNSYNEQFF TGTGCCACCCGCCGGGGGGGTAACTCCTACAATGAGCAGTTCTTC TRBV19 TRBD2 TRBJ2-1 .
CASSIAGGAHTNEQFF TGTGCCAGTAGTATAGCCGGGGGGGCGCACACCAATGAGCAGTTCTTC TRBV19 TRBD2 TRBJ2-1 .
CASSPTGQNYGYTF TGTGCCAGTAGTCCGACCGGACAGAACTATGGCTACACCTTC TRBV19 . TRBJ1-2 .
CASSLTGNSGSHEQYF TGCGCCAGCAGCTTGACGGGGAACTCGGGTTCCCACGAGCAGTACTTC TRBV5-1 . TRBJ2-7 .
CASSLAGRGSSYNEQFF TGTGCCAGCAGCTTAGCGGGTCGGGGAAGCTCCTACAATGAGCAGTTCTTC TRBV7-9 . TRBJ2-1 .
CSASLLAGVGRETQYF TGCAGTGCTAGTTTGCTAGCGGGAGTCGGAAGGGAGACCCAGTACTTC TRBV20-1 TRBD2 TRBJ2-5 .
CASSQDLQGYEQYF TGTGCCAGCAGCCAAGATCTCCAGGGCTACGAGCAGTACTTC TRBV14 . TRBJ2-7 many
CASYLSGSPYEQYF TGCGCCAGCTACCTTAGCGGGAGCCCCTACGAGCAGTACTTC TRBV5-1 TRBD2 TRBJ2-7 .
CASSRWAGEAYEQYF TGTGCCAGCAGCCGCTGGGCAGGGGAAGCCTACGAGCAGTACTTC TRBV4-2 . TRBJ2-7 .
CASSRTGSNYGYTF TGTGCCAGCAGTCGGACAGGTTCTAACTATGGCTACACCTTC TRBV7-8 TRBD1 TRBJ1-2 .
CASSYRWDRGNEQYF TGTGCCAGCAGTTACCGATGGGACAGGGGCAACGAGCAGTACTTC TRBV6-5 TRBD1 TRBJ2-7 .
CASSLGGRGSNEQFF TGCGCCAGCAGCTTGGGAGGGAGGGGCTCCAATGAGCAGTTCTTC TRBV5-1 TRBD2 TRBJ2-1 .
CASSVEGGRSYEQYF TGTGCCAGCAGCGTAGAGGGCGGGCGCTCCTACGAGCAGTACTTC TRBV9 . TRBJ2-7 .
CASSPNPVGGVRSNQPQHF TGTGCCAGCAGTCCAAACCCCGTGGGAGGGGTCCGAAGCAATCAGCCCCAGCATTTT TRBV6-6 . TRBJ1-5 once
CASSETGWSPLHF TGTGCCAGCAGTGAAACAGGGTGGTCACCCCTCCACTTT TRBV6-1 . TRBJ1-6 .
CSVVRTGANEKLFF TGCAGCGTTGTCCGGACAGGGGCTAATGAAAAACTGTTTTTT TRBV29-1 TRBD1 TRBJ1-4 .
CASRNDRAVGPLHF TGTGCCAGCAGGAACGACCGTGCGGTTGGACCCCTCCACTTT TRBV28 . TRBJ1-6 .
CASSTRTSGAYLEQFF TGTGCCAGCAGCACTCGGACTAGCGGTGCCTACTTGGAGCAGTTCTTC TRBV11-2 TRBD2 TRBJ2-1 .
CASSFRNTDTQYF TGTGCCAGCAGCTTTAGAAACACAGATACGCAGTATTTT TRBV9 . TRBJ2-3 .